This T cell receptor beta chain was observed in a study of T cells in Graves' hyperthyroidism and ophthalmopathy. Points on this clonotype: Its antigen is not known.

Germline V gene lookup returns CDR1 SGHTA and CDR2 FQGTGA. This CDR3 is 17 amino acids long. Study-level results: Progression to ophthalmopathy was predicted a median of approximately 6.4 months early.

Hyperthyroidism, newly diagnosed and lasting under 2 months, affected patients aged 18 to 65. Criteria for exclusion of patients were uncontrolled infection, other autoimmune disease, pregnancy or lactation. Researchers took RNA transcripts and amplified the TCR beta CDR3 regions from them. In the first-round RT-PCR of the TCR CDR3, the HTBI primer set was used. TCRdb re-called the multiplex PCR reads with MiXCR, one entry per CDR3 protein. Found here are roughly 570,000 distinct CDR3 sequences, under 60% of them singletons; the top ten hold about 8.3%. Sample: peripheral blood or thyroid tissue (not recorded which). This TCR came from a woman between 18 and 29 years old with Graves' hyperthyroidism. V usage is TRBV7-3 and J usage is TRBJ2-5; D unclear. The DNA matches TRBJ2-1 better at its end, which makes the J call doubtful. The CDR3 here is CASSLGQATNPYNEQFF. Here the CDR3 DNA reads TGTGCCAGCAGCTTAGGTCAAGCCACCAACCCCTACAATGAGCAGTTCTTC.